A selection of T cell receptor beta chains follows, all from one sample in a study of blood T cell repertoires in COVID-19. TCRdb's copy holds only in-frame clones and misses some; the assay was immunoSEQ multiplex PCR. The sample lists 200,000 to 300,000 clones; around 80% were seen once. Sequencing was performed on peripheral blood. Every receptor here comes from a man in his fifties or sixties with acute or convalescent COVID-19. The CDR3 runs from the conserved cysteine through the conserved F or W. D genes are given only for firm matches.

J gene | V gene | CDR3 length | D gene | CDR3 protein
TRBJ1-1 | TRBV28 | 14 | . | CASSLVQVVSEAFF
TRBJ2-7 | TRBV23-1 | 15 | TRBD1 | CASTTPTGFTYEQYF
TRBJ2-3 | TRBV6-2/TRBV6-3 | 16 | . | CASSSPTGPGTDTQYF
TRBJ1-1 | TRBV9 | 15 | . | CASRRSDSPNTEAFF
TRBJ2-5 | TRBV10-1 | 16 | TRBD2 | CASSGPGLAQKETQYF
TRBJ2-1 | TRBV11-1 | 16 | TRBD2 | CASSSFSGSSYNEQFF
TRBJ2-1 | TRBV7-8 | 14 | . | CASSQTLLYNEQFF
TRBJ2-3 | TRBV4-1 | 16 | . | CASSQVRDSRTDTQYF
TRBJ2-7 | TRBV6-2/TRBV6-3 | 12 | . | CASSFGQYEQYF
TRBJ1-2 | TRBV27 | 15 | . | CASSTFQQKPYGYTF
TRBJ1-2 | TRBV6-1 | 12 | . | CASSPGITGYTF
TRBJ2-1 | TRBV23-1 | 19 | . | CASSQSRVVLPFSYNEQFF
TRBJ1-1 | TRBV2 | 15 | TRBD1 | CASSERQGDGTEAFF
TRBJ1-5 | TRBV6-5 | 13 | TRBD1 | CASRAGGSQPQHF
TRBJ2-1 | TRBV18 | 20 | TRBD2 | CASSPNAASGGDSSYNEQFF
TRBJ2-3 | TRBV18 | 16 | TRBD2 | CASSPSGGSPPDTQYF
TRBJ1-1 | TRBV29-1 | 13 | . | CSVGPGMNTEAFF
TRBJ2-1 | TRBV7-3 | 14 | . | CASSLSPSYNEQFF
TRBJ1-5 | TRBV27 | 17 | TRBD1 | CASSLYGTGDSNQPQHF
TRBJ1-2 | TRBV20-1 | 15 | TRBD1 | CSASFSGTGRYGYTF
TRBJ1-2 | TRBV15 | 14 | . | CATSRGQANYGYTF
TRBJ2-1 | TRBV10-1 | 13 | TRBD2 | CASETGAGDEQFF
TRBJ2-5 | TRBV7-9 | 16 | TRBD2 | CASSKPGLATQETQYF
TRBJ2-7 | TRBV29-1 | 13 | TRBD1 | CSGGDRGTYEQYF
TRBJ2-7 | TRBV7-2 | 12 | . | CASSGSSYEQYF
TRBJ2-7 | TRBV11-2 | 17 | TRBD2 | CASSLVTSGSIPYEQYF
TRBJ1-2 | TRBV3-1/TRBV3-2 | 16 | TRBD1 | CASSQRDLSTGDGYTF
TRBJ2-7 | TRBV28 | 15 | TRBD1 | CASTGRDRGSYEQYF
TRBJ1-1 | TRBV6-5 | 13 | . | CASNPGRNTEAFF
TRBJ2-7 | TRBV18 | 15 | . | CASSPGQPYSYEQYF
TRBJ2-2 | TRBV7-9 | 15 | TRBD1 | CASSLRDRVTGELFF
TRBJ2-5 | TRBV23-1 | 14 | . | CASWRSHGIETQYF
TRBJ1-4 | TRBV6-5 | 14 | . | CASRGGSTNEKLFF
TRBJ1-6 | TRBV6-5 | 15 | . | CASSYSRLNHGSLHF
TRBJ1-1 | TRBV5-1 | 17 | TRBD1 | CASSPARWGTGDSEAFF
TRBJ1-5 | TRBV30 | 14 | . | CAWSVTGDNQPQHF
TRBJ1-4 | TRBV3-1/TRBV3-2 | 15 | . | CASSQQGATNEKLFF
TRBJ1-5 | TRBV7-2 | 15 | . | CASSLWGETNQPQHF